The 23 T cell receptor beta chains presented below share a single source sample, sequenced in a study of T cells in Graves' hyperthyroidism and ophthalmopathy. TCR beta CDR3 regions were amplified from RNA transcripts. The TCR CDR3 first-round RT-PCR relied on the HTBI primer set. TCRdb re-derived calls from the multiplex PCR reads in MiXCR, one entry per CDR3 protein. This table has a few hundred thousand distinct CDR3 sequences, 15% appearing once. Sequenced: blood. The receptors stem from a woman in her thirties with Graves' hyperthyroidism.

The rearrangement uses TRBV12-3 or TRBV12-4 and TRBJ2-1, with D perhaps matching TRBD2 (6 bases). The V end lost 7 bases, the J end lost 13 bases, and 23 bases lay between the germline ends. This CDR3 is 14 amino acids long. CDR3 sequence: CASTGGKGRETQFF. CDR3 DNA sequence: TGTGCCAGCACTGGAGGGAAGGGCCGGGAGACCCAGTTCTTC.

The CDR3: CASSCFIWAVDKTSRVETQYF. CDR3 in DNA: TGTGCCAGCAGTTGCTTCATCTGGGCGGTGGATAAAACTTCAAGGGTAGAGACCCAGTACTTC. This chain uses TRBV6-1 with TRBJ2-5; D unresolved. The V gene lost 5 bases and the J gene lost 4 bases, with 35 bases spanning the gap. Germline CDR1 reads MNHNS; CDR2 reads SASEGT. The length of the CDR3 is 21 residues.

This clonotype was counted many times. The chain carries TRBV28 and TRBJ2-1; weak D call: TRBD2 (6 bases). CDR3 length: 14 amino acids. CDR1 and CDR2 from the germline V gene are MDHEN and SYDVKM. Trimming removed 2 bases from V and 4 bases from J, with 9 bases in between. In DNA, the CDR3 is TGTGCCAGCAGTTTACGGGAGCGTTACAATGAGCAGTTCTTC. Translation: CASSLRERYNEQFF.

Comments on this clonotype: This could be a read error, since a much larger clone is one nucleotide away. The chain is built from TRBV5-6 and TRBJ1-1; tentatively, D is TRBD1 (5 bases). There are 13 residues in the CDR3. CDR1 and CDR2 from the germline V gene are SGHDT and YYEEEE. The CDR3: CTSSFGGRTEAFF. For the CDR3, the DNA is TGTACCAGCAGCTTCGGGGGAAGGACTGAAGCTTTCTTT.

This clonotype was counted many times. CDR3 nucleotide sequence: TGTGCCACCAATAAGGCTACAGGATGGGAAAACAATGAGCAGTTCTTC. This sequence encodes CATNKATGWENNEQFF. The rearrangement uses TRBV6-1 and TRBJ2-1; the D gene is possibly TRBD1 (5 bases). Germline lookup yields CDR1 MNHNS and CDR2 SASEGT. The germline V and J ends were trimmed by 10 bases and 5 bases, with 24 bases remaining between them. CDR3 length: 16 residues.

This clonotype was observed at least ten times. The chain recombines TRBV27 with TRBJ2-7, with 8 bases that match TRBD2. The J segment lost 2 bases and the V segment lost 5 bases, leaving 8 bases of the junction unmatched. CDR1 is MNHEY and CDR2 is SMNVEV in the germline V gene (reference sequence). The CDR3 has 15 amino acids. CDR3 in amino acids: CASSPTSGLPYEQYF. The CDR3 DNA reads as TGTGCCAGCAGTCCCACTAGCGGTCTACCCTACGAGCAGTACTTC.

This clonotype was detected a few times. Compared with germline, one end of the junction differs, possibly owing to a read error. The CDR3 is CSVRGNMNTEASF. In DNA, the CDR3 is TGCAGCGTTAGGGGAAACATGAACACTGAAGCTTCCTTT. The chain has TRBV29-1 and TRBJ1-1; TRBD1 might be the D (5 bases). CDR3 length: 13 residues. Per the germline V gene, CDR1 is SQVTM and CDR2 is ANQGSEA.

This clonotype was seen repeatedly, ten times or more. V gene TRBV30 combines with J gene TRBJ2-7; 7 nucleotides align to TRBD2. CDR1 and CDR2 (germline): GTSNPN, SVGIG (reference sequence). The CDR3 loop spans 13 amino acids. V was clipped by 0 bases and J by 5 bases; unmatched bases: 4. CDR3 sequence reads: CAWSVAGVNEQYF. The CDR3 coding sequence is TGTGCCTGGAGTGTGGCGGGAGTAAACGAGCAGTACTTC.

This chain uses TRBV6-1 with TRBJ1-5; D is perhaps TRBD1 (5 bases). This CDR3 is 16 amino acids long. The germline V gene encodes CDR1 MNHNS and CDR2 SASEGT. Trimming pared 5 bases from V and 5 bases from J, leaving 19 bases between. The CDR3 reads CASSSKSRVGDQPQHF. The CDR3 region has the DNA TGTGCCAGCAGTTCAAAAAGCAGGGTAGGTGATCAGCCCCAGCATTTT.

In its sample, this clonotype was seen a few times. The chain couples TRBV9 to TRBJ1-2; D remains unclear. The CDR3 runs to 13 residues. CDR1 is SGDLS and CDR2 is YYNGEE in the germline V gene. The germline V and J ends were trimmed by 2 bases and 1 base, with 6 bases remaining between them. The CDR3 coding sequence is TGTGCCAGCAGCGTCGGGAATAACTATGGCTACACCTTC. It encodes CASSVGNNYGYTF.

The chain joins TRBV5-1 to TRBJ2-7, with D perhaps being TRBD1 or TRBD2 (5 bases each). Germline V gene lookup returns CDR1 SGHRS and CDR2 YFSETQ. The CDR3 consists of 14 residues. With 1 base removed from V and 2 bases from J, the gap between germline ends came to 10 bases. The CDR3 is CASSLRGIPYEQYF. The CDR3 DNA sequence: TGCGCCAGCAGCTTGCGGGGCATCCCCTACGAGCAGTACTTC. The full variable domain, in which reference TRBV5-1 and TRBJ2-7 provide the parts outside the CDR3, is KAGVTQTPRYLIKTRGQQVTLSCSPISGHRSVSWYQQTPGQGLQFLFEYFSETQRNKGNFPGRFSGRQFSNSRSEMNVSTLELGDSALYLCASSLRGIPYEQYFGPGTRLTVT.

The J gene is TRBJ2-1, the V gene TRBV7-9, with TRBD2 matching over 13 bases. The CDR3 is made up of 16 amino acids. With 5 bases clipped from V and 8 bases from J, the junction kept 9 bases outside the gene matches. Germline-derived CDR1 and CDR2 are SEHNR and FQNEAQ (reference sequence). CDR3 in DNA: TGTGCCAGCAGCCGCATGGGACTAGCGGGATTCGATGAGCAGTTCTTC. It encodes CASSRMGLAGFDEQFF.

This clonotype was detected many times. The chain links TRBV18 to TRBJ2-2; possible D gene TRBD1, 5 bases. V dropped 8 bases and J dropped 0 bases, with 13 bases sitting between them. Germline CDR1 KGHSH, CDR2 LQKENI. This CDR3 spans 15 amino acids. The CDR3 protein is CASASRQSNTGELFF. DNA for the CDR3: TGTGCCAGCGCCTCTCGACAGTCGAACACCGGGGAGCTGTTTTTT.

This clonotype occurred a few times. The chain has TRBV7-8 and TRBJ2-2; 12 nucleotides line up with TRBD2. CDR3 length equals 16 residues. Germline V gene data show CDR1 as SGHVS and CDR2 as FQNEAQ. V shed 3 bases and J 5 bases; nucleotides not matched to a gene: 4. The CDR3 sequence: CASSFASGRGTGELFF. DNA of the CDR3: TGTGCCAGCAGCTTTGCTAGCGGGAGGGGGACCGGGGAGCTGTTTTTT.

Only a few counts were recorded for this clonotype. One base away lies a much larger clone, so this may be a sequencing read error. V and J are TRBV18 and TRBJ2-7; 8 bases are shared with TRBD1. Germline values: CDR1 KGHSH, CDR2 LQKENI. Trimming at V came to 6 bases and at J to 9 bases, leaving 10 bases not matched to a gene. This CDR3 region has 13 residues. The CDR3 region has the DNA TGTGCCAGCTCGTCCGACAGGGGCGGCGGGCAGTACTTC. Protein product: CASSSDRGGGQYF. The full variable domain, in which reference TRBV18 and TRBJ2-7 provide the parts outside the CDR3, is NAGVMQNPRHLVRRRGQEARLRCSPMKGHSHVYWYRQLPEEGLKFMVYLQKENIIDESGMPKERFSAEFPKEGPSILRIQQVVRGDSAAYFCASSSDRGGGQYFGPGTRLTVT.

The sample holds many counts of this clonotype. V is TRBV2 and J is TRBJ1-2; D unresolved. The length of the CDR3 is 13 residues. V lost 1 base and J lost 4, with 7 bases in between. CDR1 SNHLY and CDR2 FYNNEI come from the germline V gene. Here the CDR3 DNA reads TGTGCCAGCAGTGAAGTGGAGGGCTATGGCTACACCTTC. Residues: CASSEVEGYGYTF. Full variable domain (rest looked up from reference TRBV2 and TRBJ1-2): EPEVTQTPSHQVTQMGQEVILRCVPISNHLYFYWYRQILGQKVEFLVSFYNNEISEKSEIFDDQFSVERPDGSNFTLKIRSTKLEDSAMYFCASSEVEGYGYTFGSGTRLTVV.

This clonotype was counted a few times. This rearrangement joins TRBV7-9 to TRBJ1-1; perhaps TRBD1 as D (5 bases). The CDR3 has 14 amino acids. V lost 7 bases and J lost 5, with 17 bases in between. The germline V gene has CDR1 SEHNR and CDR2 FQNEAQ (reference sequence). This chain's CDR3 is CASTPDSSTTEAFF. The DNA of the CDR3 is TGTGCCAGCACCCCAGACAGCTCAACAACTGAAGCTTTCTTT.

This rearrangement joins TRBV15 to TRBJ2-3; D unclear. This CDR3 comprises 15 residues. The germline gives CDR1 LNHNV, CDR2 YYDKDF (reference sequence). Trimming cost V 0 bases and J 3 bases, with 10 bases left between them. The DNA of the CDR3 is TGTGCCACCAGCAGAGAGGCGATAGGGACAGATACGCAGTATTTT. This translates into CATSREAIGTDTQYF.

The sample holds a few counts of this clonotype. J is TRBJ2-5 and V is TRBV6-5, with no clear D. V was trimmed by 2 bases and J by 5 bases, leaving 12 bases between them. Per the germline V gene, CDR1 is MNHEY and CDR2 is SVGAGI. This CDR3 comprises 14 residues. The CDR3 nucleotides read TGTGCCAGCAGTTACCGGAGCGAGGTCGAGACCCAGTACTTC. Its protein product is CASSYRSEVETQYF.

This clonotype was picked up a small number of times. V is TRBV29-1 and J is TRBJ1-2; D is ambiguous. This CDR3 is built from 13 residues. V lost 6 bases and J 1 base, leaving 12 bases between the germline ends. Germline V gene sequence: CDR1 SQVTM, CDR2 ANQGSEA. For the CDR3, the DNA is TGCAGCGTGCGATCTACCCTTAACTATGGCTACACCTTC. This sequence encodes CSVRSTLNYGYTF.

Only a few counts were recorded for this clonotype. This sequence joins TRBV5-4 and TRBJ2-2; D uncertain. Trimming cost V 4 bases and J 0 bases, with 13 bases left between them. The CDR3 is made up of 16 amino acids. Per the germline V gene, CDR1 is SGHNT and CDR2 is YYREEE (reference sequence). CDR3 DNA: TGTGCCAGCAGCCCACGTACAGCCGCGAACACCGGGGAGCTGTTTTTT. It translates to CASSPRTAANTGELFF.

The chain combines TRBV7-3 with TRBJ2-1, with 10 bases lining up with TRBD2. This CDR3 has 15 amino acids. Germline trimming cut 5 bases from V and 7 bases from J; bases unmatched to any gene: 8. CDR1 and CDR2 (germline): SGHTA, FQGTGA. The CDR3 bases are TGTGCCAGCAGCATCCTGGGACTAGCGTCGAATGAGCAGTTCTTC. The encoded protein is CASSILGLASNEQFF. The whole variable domain, filled in from reference TRBV7-3 and TRBJ2-1, reads GAGVSQTPSNKVTEKGKYVELRCDPISGHTALYWYRQSLGQGPEFLIYFQGTGAADDSGLPNDRFFAVRPEGSVSTLKIQRTERGDSAVYLCASSILGLASNEQFFGPGTRLTVL.

This clonotype was seen repeatedly, ten times or more. J is TRBJ2-1 and V is TRBV18; D gene unclear. Germline loops: CDR1 KGHSH, CDR2 LQKENI. Trimming left V 0 bases short and J 5 bases short, with 8 bases between. The CDR3 contains 14 residues. In DNA form, the CDR3 reads TGTGCCAGCTCACCACCCACGGACCACAATGAGCAGTTCTTC. Its protein product is CASSPPTDHNEQFF. The full variable domain, rest sourced from reference TRBV18 and TRBJ2-1, is NAGVMQNPRHLVRRRGQEARLRCSPMKGHSHVYWYRQLPEEGLKFMVYLQKENIIDESGMPKERFSAEFPKEGPSILRIQQVVRGDSAAYFCASSPPTDHNEQFFGPGTRLTVL.